Sequencing of this TCR beta chain was carried out in a study of prognosis after radiotherapy for stage I lung cancer (dated by TCRdb to the early 2020s). Concerning the study at large: Around 20 stage I NSCLC patients were enrolled in Nanjing, China, between 2018 and early 2019. A total of about 40 blood samples from around 20 patients were sequenced, with one sample obtained before and one obtained after SBRT for each patient. After SBRT, distant metastases developed in about 20% of the 19 patients at a median of approximately seven months, while the remaining 15 patients had no significant progression. On tumor histology, 11 to 13 patients had adenocarcinoma and more than five had squamous cell carcinoma. Every patient was deemed medically inoperable, roughly eleven because of comorbidities and several because they refused surgery. The study profiled peripheral blood TCR beta repertoires from stage I NSCLC patients before and after stereotactic body radiotherapy and related them to distant failure. SBRT was delivered in 3 to 5 fractions with a biologically effective dose of at least 100 Gy, and image-guided IMRT or VMAT was used for delivery. The cohort comprised 10 to 15 men and six or seven women with a median age of almost 75 years, ranging from roughly 50 to 85 years. SBRT was not combined with any concurrent therapy in any patient. About five patients had oligometastatic NSCLC after surgical resection of the primary tumor, and about 15 had newly diagnosed primary stage I lung tumors.

Two rounds of multiplex PCR on genomic DNA were used to amplify the TCR beta CDR3 region. The first PCR round used primers specific to each TRBV and TRBJ gene, with sequences filed in Chinese patent CN105087789A. The second PCR round used universal primers. The Roche High Pure PCR Template Preparation Kit was used to extract genomic DNA from frozen PBMCs. An Illumina HiSeq 3000 was used to sequence the libraries paired-end with 151 bp reads. Concerning the study's data processing: CutAdapt was used to discard raw reads that did not contain the multiplex PCR primer sequences. PEAR was used to merge high-quality paired reads into contigs. MiXCR assigned TRB V, D and J gene segments to each contig by aligning to reference sequences. To remove sequencing errors, CDR3 sequences were clustered according to base quality and sequence similarity. Shannon entropy normalized by the natural log of productive TCR sequence number was used as the measure of diversity. Clonality was computed as one minus the ratio of Shannon entropy to the natural log of the number of unique clonotypes. The Youden index of ROC curves was used to select progression-free survival cut-offs for repertoire metrics, and analyses were performed in R 3.5.3. TCRdb cleaned the public reads at Q25 with fastp, built clones with MiXCR and kept in-frame beta chains. Each CDR3 protein gets just one entry, which takes the most common genes and DNA from the rows behind it. TCRdb, not the original authors, processed these V and J calls. The sample table records 30,000 to 35,000 distinct CDR3 sequences; around 32% of these occur just once. Roughly 34% of the sample goes to the ten largest clones.

A history of other malignancies or of prior chemotherapy or radiotherapy was absent in all patients, and node-negative disease was shown on CT and PET/CT in all patients. At each of two time points, approximately 6.6 milliliters of peripheral venous blood were collected in EDTA tubes. PBMCs were isolated by Ficoll-Paque Plus density-gradient centrifugation. Samples were stored at -80°C immediately after collection until analysis. This clonotype was seen more than once but under ten times. The clone's antigen remains unknown. A read error is possible here, since a much larger clone lies one base away. Overall study results and their limits: Limitations of the study included a small cohort and short follow-up, and the study findings need independent validation. Post-SBRT Shannon entropy and its change from baseline were lower in patients who developed distant metastases; baseline Shannon entropy was not associated with metastases. No adjustment for multiple comparisons was applied to any of the reported P values. Differences in TRBV and TRBJ usage frequencies by metastasis status were reportedly observed in two V genes at baseline and in nine V and two J genes after SBRT. After SBRT, the number of unique TCR clones decreased (median approximately 10,000 before versus fewer than 7,500 after; Wilcoxon paired P=0.011). Tumor specificity of expanded TCR clones was not determined.

CDR1 and CDR2 are read off the germline V gene as SGHAT and FQNNGV. Clipping removes 7 bases from V and 12 bases from J, with 7 as the unmatched junction base count. The CDR3 holds 13 amino acids from the cysteine to the phenylalanine. The DNA shown is the 39-base CDR3, in frame from base 1. Rearrangement joined TRBV11-2 to TRBJ2-1; 12 bases in the junction line up with TRBD2. The TCR was taken from a donor aged 50 or older with non-small cell lung cancer. The source material was PBMCs, sampled before or after stereotactic body radiation therapy (not recorded which). The CDR3 sequence is CASIPTSGSGQFF. The DNA is as follows: TGTGCCAGCATCCCGACTAGCGGGAGTGGGCAGTTCTTC.